This T cell receptor (beta chain) was sequenced in a study of human versus mouse CDR3 diversity and MHC coevolution. Study-wide findings and caveats: iCHAO1 estimated the human TCR beta repertoire at 1.5 million to 2 million clonotypes.

From germline, CDR1 is MDHEN and CDR2 SYDVKM. Trimming pared 5 bases from V and 5 bases from J, leaving 7 bases between. The CDR3 sequence is 11 residues long. Repertoires were generated with immunoSEQ multiplex PCR, while TCRdb's copy carries only in-frame clones and drops some. The table lists about 73,000 clones, just under 95% of them singletons. Details on this clone: The target antigen is unknown.

This chain joins TRBV28 and TRBJ2-7; unclear D gene. The sequence was collected from a person aged 25 to 75 in good health. The sample was naive CD4+ T cells from blood. Documented subset: CD45RO-negative CD62L-positive naive CD4 T cells. The CDR3 spells CASSPLNEQYF. The DNA of the CDR3 is TGTGCCAGCAGTCCCTTAAACGAGCAGTACTTC.